The rows below give T cell receptor beta chains drawn from one sample of a study of T cell responses to AZD1222 COVID-19 vaccine. Using immunoSEQ multiplex PCR, the repertoire was profiled, and TCRdb retains in-frame clones only, with some absent. The sample lists over 120,000 clones, just under 95% seen once, with less than 15% in the top ten. The sample here was peripheral blood, taken after recovery from COVID-19. These receptors were taken from an adult who had recovered from COVID-19. Both conserved end residues are part of each CDR3. The D gene is left open where the match is weak. Clone size is given for some rows only: seen once, a few or many times, or a class if the clone is expanded.

V gene	J gene	clone size	D gene	CDR3 protein	CDR3 DNA
TRBV3-1/TRBV3-2	TRBJ2-6	.	TRBD1	CASSQTGLSGANVLTF	TGTGCCAGCAGCCAGACAGGGCTCTCTGGGGCCAACGTCCTGACTTTC
TRBV27	TRBJ1-6	.	.	CASSFRGISPLHF	TGTGCCAGCAGTTTCCGGGGTATTTCACCCCTCCACTTT
TRBV25-1	TRBJ2-7	.	.	CASSDRDGAYEQYF	TGTGCCAGCAGTGATCGGGACGGAGCCTACGAGCAGTACTTC
TRBV11-2	TRBJ2-7	.	TRBD2	CASSSLRGAYEQYF	TGTGCCAGCAGCTCTTTGCGGGGGGCCTACGAGCAGTACTTC
TRBV28	TRBJ1-5	.	.	CASSLVRDPNQPQHF	TGTGCCAGCAGTTTAGTACGGGATCCCAATCAGCCCCAGCATTTT
TRBV7-3	TRBJ2-1	.	TRBD1	CASSLTGQGNHEQFF	TGTGCCAGCAGCTTAACGGGACAGGGGAACCATGAGCAGTTCTTC
TRBV25-1	TRBJ1-1	.	.	CASSGRDTYTEAFF	TGTGCCAGCAGTGGCCGGGACACTTACACTGAAGCTTTCTTT
TRBV11-2	TRBJ2-7	.	.	CASSLVDPGEQYF	TGTGCCAGCAGCTTAGTAGACCCCGGAGAGCAGTACTTC
TRBV19	TRBJ1-5	few	.	CASSKGIGSNQPQHF	TGTGCCAGTAGTAAGGGGATTGGTAGCAATCAGCCCCAGCATTTT
TRBV3-1/TRBV3-2	TRBJ1-6	.	.	CASHYQGASNSPLHF	TGTGCCAGCCATTATCAAGGGGCCTCCAATTCACCCCTCCACTTT
TRBV4-1	TRBJ2-7	once	.	CASSPRDGSYEQYF	TGCGCCAGCAGCCCCCGGGACGGATCCTACGAGCAGTACTTC
TRBV30	TRBJ2-7	.	.	CAWSSAYEQYF	TGTGCCTGGAGTTCCGCCTACGAGCAGTACTTC
TRBV19	TRBJ2-7	.	.	CASSRQVSYEQYF	TGTGCCAGTAGTAGGCAGGTCTCCTACGAGCAGTACTTC
TRBV5-1	TRBJ2-7	.	.	CATSQGTQGEQYF	TGCGCCACCTCTCAGGGGACCCAAGGTGAGCAGTACTTC
TRBV19	TRBJ2-4	.	TRBD1	CASLGQGAGNIQYF	TGTGCCAGTCTCGGACAGGGGGCAGGGAACATTCAGTACTTC